Below are 7 T cell receptor beta chains sequenced from a single sample in a study of radiotherapy plus CTLA-4 blockade in lung cancer. Measured with immunoSEQ multiplex PCR; TCRdb has only the in-frame clones, and not every one. The profile shows tens of thousands of clones, roughly 80% of them singletons. Source: peripheral blood, taken from a patient treated with radiotherapy plus ipilimumab. These receptors were obtained from a human donor with non-small cell lung cancer whose response to radiotherapy plus ipilimumab could not be evaluated.

This clone was detected only once. The chain uses TRBV7-9 and TRBJ1-2; TRBD1 matches 11 bases. The ends lost 5 bases at V and 3 bases at J; junction bases unmatched: 5. Germline CDR1 is SEHNR and CDR2 is FQNEAQ (reference sequence). This CDR3 has 15 residues. The CDR3 DNA follows: TGTGCCAGCAGCCCAGGACAGGGGGCGTACTATGGCTACACCTTC. It specifies CASSPGQGAYYGYTF.

J is TRBJ2-1 and V is TRBV29-1; 13 bases match TRBD2. The junction had 10 bases not matched to a gene; V was cut back by 7 bases and J by 7 bases. This CDR3 has 15 residues. From germline, CDR1 is SQVTM and CDR2 ANQGSEA. The CDR3 DNA sequence: TGCAGCGCAAAAAGTCCGGGACTAGCGGGGAATGAGCAGTTCTTC. Residues: CSAKSPGLAGNEQFF.

The genes are TRBV7-2 and TRBJ1-3; 9 bases agree with TRBD1. Trimming removed 1 base from V and 4 bases from J; junction bases left unmatched: 8. Germline loops: CDR1 SGHTA, CDR2 FQGNSA. CDR3 length: 17 residues. For the CDR3, the DNA is TGTGCCAGCAGCTTAGTAGGGCCGACAGGGGGGGGAAACACCATATATTTT. As protein: CASSLVGPTGGGNTIYF.

The chain is built from TRBV5-1 and TRBJ1-3; TRBD1 might be the D (6 bases). Germline CDR1 is SGHRS and CDR2 is YFSETQ. Trimming pared 3 bases from V and 3 bases from J, leaving 16 bases between. The CDR3 length is 16 residues. This chain's CDR3 is CASSSTGNGFGNTIYF. The CDR3 nucleotides are TGCGCCAGCAGCTCTACAGGGAATGGATTTGGAAACACCATATATTTT.

The CDR3 DNA reads as TGTGCCAGCAGCCCGGGACAGATGCTGTGGTTCTATGGCTACACCTTC. This encodes CASSPGQMLWFYGYTF. J is TRBJ1-2 and V is TRBV7-3, with 7 positions matching TRBD1. Trimming cost V 5 bases and J 4 bases; bases outside gene matches: 13. The CDR3 runs 16 residues. Germline V gene sequence: CDR1 SGHTA, CDR2 FQGTGA.

This clone was counted only a few times. This chain connects TRBV28 to TRBJ1-5; possibly TRBD1 for D (6 bases). The CDR3 is 17 amino acids. Looked up from germline, CDR1 is MDHEN and CDR2 is SYDVKM. Trimming pared 8 bases from V and 7 bases from J, leaving 27 bases between. The CDR3 loop is CASAPPPGFPGGQPQHF. CDR3 bases: TGTGCCAGCGCACCTCCGCCGGGTTTCCCTGGGGGCCAGCCCCAGCATTTT.

V gene TRBV12-1 combines with J gene TRBJ2-3; the table calls TRBD2, which could not be checked here. TRBV12-1 constitutes a pseudogene. The CDR3 contains 14 residues. In nucleotides, the CDR3 is TGTGCCAGCAGACGGGAGAATAACACAGATACGCAGTATTTT. The encoded protein is CASRRENNTDTQYF.